This T cell receptor (beta chain) was documented in a study of blood T cell repertoires in COVID-19. In the study overall: PBMCs, B-cell-depleted T cells, or T cells provided the cDNA or gDNA that made up the material.

As originally analysed: From reference gene primer amplification, estimates of nucleated cell counts were derived. Profiled with immunoSEQ multiplex PCR; TCRdb holds only in-frame clones, not every one. The V and J calls and the clone size are those of that table, but D and trimming were determined from the DNA. The sample lists some 150,000 clones, 84% occurring once. Trimming cost V 7 bases and J 6 bases; bases outside gene matches: 3. This CDR3 is 12 amino acids long. Looked up from germline, CDR1 is MNHEY and CDR2 is SVGAGI. Sequencing was done on a sample of peripheral blood. This clonotype was sampled from a human donor in a cohort sampled during active COVID-19. This chain uses TRBV6-5 with TRBJ2-1; 7 positions agree with TRBD2. The CDR3 DNA reads as TGTGCCAGCACTAGCGGAAGCAATGAGCAGTTCTTC. The encoded protein is CASTSGSNEQFF.